Listed below are T cell receptor beta chains from one sample, sequenced in a study of Ad26.COV2.S vaccination and SARS-CoV-2 variants. Generated by immunoSEQ multiplex PCR, the TCRdb table keeps only in-frame clones and is missing some. This sample has roughly 320,000 clones; about 86% occur once, and the top ten carry 1.5% to 2%. The sequences come from peripheral blood, collected in a trial of Ad26.COV2.S vaccine versus placebo. These TCRs come from a person between 18 and 65 years old who received the Ad26.COV2.S COVID-19 vaccine or a placebo. Both conserved end residues are part of each CDR3. The order of the fields is CDR3 length, V gene, CDR3 protein.

>16|TRBV9
CASSVGASASTETQYF
>14|TRBV9
CASNEGAGRNTQYF
>18|TRBV18
CASSPRELRGTNTGELFF
>15|TRBV2
CASSARAGGTDTQYF
>11|TRBV30
CAWRSSYEQYF
>16|TRBV5-4
CASSLTAGFNTDTQYF
>16|TRBV3-1/TRBV3-2
CASSLSGDSLNEKLFF
>15|TRBV6-5
CASRETGLSGNTIYF
>15|TRBV9
CASSVGVGDYYGYTF
>15|TRBV7-8
CASSLITGLYNEQFF
>13|TRBV30
CALDREESEKLFF
>17|TRBV7-6
CASSPGLAGGNTGELFF
>16|TRBV7-8
CASSLKFRDGGNTIYF
>14|TRBV7-9
CASSSREGTIPLHF
>16|TRBV5-1
CASSLAGTSSTDTQYF
>17|TRBV3-1/TRBV3-2
CASSQSTPGGLEEKLFF